The 30 T cell receptor beta chains reported below all come from one sample, sequenced in a study of blood T cell repertoires in COVID-19. TCRdb's table, derived via immunoSEQ multiplex PCR, lists solely in-frame clones and lacks some. The data contain about 140,000 clones, 70% to 90% of them singletons. Sequenced sample: peripheral blood. These receptor sequences come from an elderly woman with acute or convalescent COVID-19.

The chain joins TRBV6-2 or TRBV6-3 to TRBJ2-1; 9 bases line up with TRBD2. Germline-derived CDR1 and CDR2 are MNHEY and SVGEGT. The CDR3 spans 16 residues. After removal of 5 bases from V and 8 bases from J, the junction contained 13 bases not matched to a gene. CDR3: CASSTSGTSLTDEQFF. The CDR3 nucleotides are TGTGCCAGCAGTACTTCCGGGACTAGCCTCACAGATGAGCAGTTCTTC.

This clone was counted a few times. V and J are TRBV18 and TRBJ2-7; TRBD1 aligns across 12 bases. The V segment lost 3 bases and the J segment 7 bases; nucleotides outside the gene matches: 4. CDR3 length: 14 amino acids. Germline V gene lookup returns CDR1 KGHSH and CDR2 LQKENI. CDR3 nucleotides: TGTGCCAGCTCACCGGGGACAGGGGGCGGTGAGCAGTACTTC. Its translation is CASSPGTGGGEQYF.

The chain links TRBV27 to TRBJ2-1; TRBD1 agrees at 11 bases. The V and J ends lost 5 bases and 0 bases, in that order; junction bases with no gene match: 9. This CDR3 contains 18 residues. Germline values: CDR1 MNHEY, CDR2 SMNVEV (reference sequence). Written as DNA, the CDR3 is TGTGCCAGCAGTCCGCGGGACAGGGGGGCTAGCTCCTACAATGAGCAGTTCTTC. This codes for CASSPRDRGASSYNEQFF.

This chain connects TRBV18 to TRBJ1-5; no clear D gene. CDR3 length: 15 amino acids. CDR1 is KGHSH and CDR2 is LQKENI in the germline V gene. The V end was cut by 2 bases, the J end by 2 bases, with 10 bases between. CDR3 in amino acids: CASSPTVFGNQPQHF. CDR3 bases: TGTGCCAGCTCACCAACGGTCTTTGGCAATCAGCCCCAGCATTTT. Supplemented by reference TRBV18 and TRBJ1-5, the full variable domain reads NAGVMQNPRHLVRRRGQEARLRCSPMKGHSHVYWYRQLPEEGLKFMVYLQKENIIDESGMPKERFSAEFPKEGPSILRIQQVVRGDSAAYFCASSPTVFGNQPQHFGDGTRLSIL.

The genes are TRBV7-6 and TRBJ1-5, with D tentatively TRBD1 (5 bases). This CDR3 is 16 amino acids long. Germline assignment: CDR1 SGHVS and CDR2 FNYEAQ. V gave up 2 bases and J gave up 0 bases, with 11 bases separating them. CDR3 bases: TGTGCCAGCAGCTTACTGGGGCGATATAGCAATCAGCCCCAGCATTTT. Translated, it gives CASSLLGRYSNQPQHF.

The chain recombines TRBV7-6 with TRBJ2-3; 11 bases are a match to TRBD2. The CDR3 is made up of 16 amino acids. Germline values: CDR1 SGHVS, CDR2 FNYEAQ. The V segment lost 5 bases and the J segment 4 bases; nucleotides outside the gene matches: 8. The CDR3 coding sequence is TGTGCCAGCAGCCGTGATAGCGGGGGGGCCGCAGATACGCAGTATTTT. Its protein is CASSRDSGGAADTQYF.

The V gene is TRBV18, the J gene TRBJ2-3, with 10 nucleotides matching TRBD1. V gave up 2 bases and J gave up 1 base; unmatched junction bases: 3. Germline V lookup: CDR1 KGHSH, CDR2 LQKENI. The CDR3 is made up of 16 amino acids. As DNA, the CDR3 is TGTGCCAGCTCACCAGCCGGGACAGGGGGCACAGATACGCAGTATTTT. Its translation: CASSPAGTGGTDTQYF.

The V call is TRBV5-1, the J call TRBJ2-2; D remains unclear. The CDR3 has 16 amino acids. Germline V gene data show CDR1 as SGHRS and CDR2 as YFSETQ. Trimming stripped 2 bases from V and 4 bases from J, with 15 bases between. CDR3: CASSFQVGSSTGELFF. For the CDR3, the DNA is TGCGCCAGCAGCTTCCAGGTGGGCAGTTCCACCGGGGAGCTGTTTTTT.

The chain joins TRBV5-1 to TRBJ1-1, with 7 positions matching TRBD1. CDR1 and CDR2 from the germline V gene are SGHRS and YFSETQ. The V and J ends lost 0 bases and 0 bases, in that order; junction bases with no gene match: 11. The CDR3 length is 18 residues. In DNA form, the CDR3 reads TGCGCCAGCAGCTTGGGCCTGGGACAGACCCTTTTGAACACTGAAGCTTTCTTT. This codes for CASSLGLGQTLLNTEAFF.

The V and J genes are TRBV7-3 and TRBJ2-5; a possible D gene is TRBD2 (5 bases). CDR1 is SGHTA, CDR2 FQGTGA, per germline. The CDR3 runs to 14 residues. Trimming stripped 0 bases from V and 5 bases from J, with 10 bases between. The CDR3 region is CASSLTGSWETQYF. In DNA, the CDR3 is TGTGCCAGCAGCTTAACAGGGAGTTGGGAGACCCAGTACTTC. Drawing the rest from reference TRBV7-3 and TRBJ2-5, the complete variable domain is GAGVSQTPSNKVTEKGKYVELRCDPISGHTALYWYRQSLGQGPEFLIYFQGTGAADDSGLPNDRFFAVRPEGSVSTLKIQRTERGDSAVYLCASSLTGSWETQYFGPGTRLLVL.

The rearrangement joins TRBV5-1 to TRBJ1-2, with 8 bases aligning to TRBD1. V shed 0 bases, J shed 6 bases, and the junction held 4 bases outside the gene matches. Looked up from germline, CDR1 is SGHRS and CDR2 is YFSETQ. The CDR3 spans 14 residues. The CDR3 bases are TGCGCCAGCAGCTTGGGGACAGGGTCCCATGGCTACACCTTC. Translating it yields CASSLGTGSHGYTF.

This chain joins TRBV5-4 and TRBJ2-3, with TRBD2 identical over 15 bases. The CDR3 is 16 residues long. Germline CDR1 reads SGHNT; CDR2 reads YYREEE (reference sequence). V dropped 3 bases and J dropped 4; count of bases not matched to a gene: 3. The CDR3, as DNA: TGTGCCAGCAGCTGGGGGACTAGCGGGGGGTCAGATACGCAGTATTTT. Its translation is CASSWGTSGGSDTQYF.

The chain recombines TRBV18 with TRBJ1-5; 10 nucleotides line up with TRBD1. This CDR3 region has 16 residues. Germline-derived CDR1 and CDR2 are KGHSH and LQKENI. V gave up 6 bases and J gave up 0 bases; unmatched junction bases: 5. DNA for the CDR3: TGTGCCAGCTCCCTCGGGACAGGGGATAGCAATCAGCCCCAGCATTTT. This gives the protein CASSLGTGDSNQPQHF. Full variable domain (missing parts from reference TRBV18 and TRBJ1-5): NAGVMQNPRHLVRRRGQEARLRCSPMKGHSHVYWYRQLPEEGLKFMVYLQKENIIDESGMPKERFSAEFPKEGPSILRIQQVVRGDSAAYFCASSLGTGDSNQPQHFGDGTRLSIL.

The chain uses TRBV4-3 and TRBJ2-2; a possible D gene is TRBD1 (5 bases). The length of the CDR3 is 16 residues. V was shortened by 3 bases and J by 1 base, with 12 bases between the two germline ends. The V gene's germline CDR1 is LGHNA and CDR2 YSLEER. The CDR3 coding sequence is TGCGCCAGCAGCCAGGACATCGGTTGGAACACCGGGGAGCTGTTTTTT. This translates into CASSQDIGWNTGELFF.

The rearrangement uses TRBV7-9 and TRBJ1-2; the match to TRBD1 covers 9 bases. Germline V gives CDR1 SEHNR, CDR2 FQNEAQ (reference sequence). J gave up 0 bases and V 3 bases, and 2 bases lay outside the gene matches. The CDR3 runs 15 residues. CDR3: CASSFGTGTNYGYTF. In DNA, the CDR3 is TGTGCCAGCAGCTTTGGGACAGGGACTAACTATGGCTACACCTTC.

This CDR3 reads CASSLQGNTEAFF. CDR3 nucleotide sequence: TGTGCCAGCAGCCTTCAGGGGAACACTGAAGCTTTCTTT. The V and J genes are TRBV3-1 (or the pseudogene TRBV3-2) and TRBJ1-1; tentatively, D is TRBD1 (5 bases). Germline V gives CDR1 LGHDT, CDR2 YNNKEL (reference sequence). This CDR3 contains 13 residues. The germline V and J ends were trimmed by 4 bases and 1 base, with 7 bases remaining between them.

This clone has a single count. The chain couples TRBV2 to TRBJ2-2, with a possible D match to TRBD2 (7 bases). Trimming took off 8 bases at V and 4 bases at J, with 11 bases between the two ends. Germline-derived CDR1 and CDR2 are SNHLY and FYNNEI. The length of the CDR3 is 13 residues. The CDR3 region has the DNA TGTGCCAGCCGCGGGGGCCCCACCGGGGAGCTGTTTTTT. It specifies CASRGGPTGELFF.

The chain joins TRBV6-6 to TRBJ2-1, with a possible D match to TRBD2 (7 bases). Germline-derived CDR1 and CDR2 are MNHNY and SVGAGI (reference sequence). The CDR3 loop spans 15 amino acids. The germline V and J ends were trimmed by 6 bases and 3 bases, with 15 bases remaining between them. The CDR3 DNA follows: TGTGCCAGCAGGACGTGGGGGGGCGACTACAATGAGCAGTTCTTC. Translating gives CASRTWGGDYNEQFF.

The V gene is TRBV5-6, the J gene TRBJ2-3, with no clear D. V dropped 0 bases and J dropped 3 bases, with 8 bases sitting between them. The CDR3 extends over 14 amino acids. Germline V gene sequence: CDR1 SGHDT, CDR2 YYEEEE. The CDR3 sequence is CASSLDVRTDTQYF. The DNA for the CDR3 is TGTGCCAGCAGCTTGGATGTGCGAACAGATACGCAGTATTTT.

The chain carries TRBV27 and TRBJ1-2; 10 bases line up with TRBD1. The CDR3 has 12 residues. CDR1 MNHEY and CDR2 SMNVEV come from the germline V gene (reference sequence). V gave up 6 bases and J gave up 8 bases; unmatched junction bases: 3. The CDR3 sequence: CASRRQGAGYTF. Here the CDR3 DNA reads TGTGCCAGCAGACGACAGGGGGCAGGCTACACCTTC.

This clone showed up just once. The chain joins TRBV18 to TRBJ1-1; D might be TRBD1 (6 bases). Germline CDR1 KGHSH, CDR2 LQKENI. The CDR3 is 15 residues long. V was shortened by 2 bases and J by 5 bases, with 15 bases between the two germline ends. CDR3 coding DNA: TGTGCCAGCTCACCATTCACAGGGCCTGGGACTGAAGCTTTCTTT. Residues: CASSPFTGPGTEAFF.

In its sample, this clone was seen once. The chain employs TRBV3-1 (or the pseudogene TRBV3-2) and TRBJ1-1; D call uncertain. The CDR3 consists of 14 residues. V lost 3 bases, J lost 2 bases, and 10 bases lay in between. Germline V lookup: CDR1 LGHDT, CDR2 YNNKEL (reference sequence). The CDR3 DNA reads as TGTGCCAGCAGCCAGTACGGGTCCAACACTGAAGCTTTCTTT. Amino acid sequence: CASSQYGSNTEAFF.

This clone was detected once. This rearrangement joins TRBV6-4 to TRBJ1-5; a possible D gene is TRBD1 (5 bases). CDR1 MRHNA and CDR2 SNTAGT come from the germline V gene. The CDR3 has 18 residues. The V and J ends lost 6 bases and 0 bases respectively, with 21 bases between them. CDR3 sequence: CASRVTWGRDYSNQPQHF. The DNA for the CDR3 is TGTGCCAGCAGGGTGACATGGGGCCGAGATTATAGCAATCAGCCCCAGCATTTT.

This rearrangement joins TRBV6-5 to TRBJ2-3, with D possibly matching TRBD2 (5 bases). Germline V gene data show CDR1 as MNHEY and CDR2 as SVGAGI. Trimming left V 6 bases short and J 6 bases short, with 19 bases between. The CDR3 length is 15 residues. This chain's CDR3 is CASRSRGFRYDTQYF. DNA for the CDR3: TGTGCCAGCAGGTCTCGAGGGTTTCGGTATGATACGCAGTATTTT.

CDR3 loop: CSARSQGRSTEAFF. CDR3 nucleotides: TGCAGCGCTAGATCACAGGGGCGGAGCACTGAAGCTTTCTTT. This chain joins TRBV29-1 and TRBJ1-1; 7 bases are shared with TRBD1. Germline CDR1 reads SQVTM; CDR2 reads ANQGSEA. V lost 7 bases to trimming and J lost 4 bases; unmatched junction nucleotides: 12. The CDR3 consists of 14 residues.

This chain connects TRBV3-1 (or the pseudogene TRBV3-2) to TRBJ2-1; the D gene is possibly TRBD1 (6 bases). The germline V gene has CDR1 LGHDT and CDR2 YNNKEL (reference sequence). The CDR3 is 17 amino acids. Between the trimmed V and J ends, which lost 3 bases and 0 bases, there was a span of 15 bases. The CDR3 sequence is CASSQVEDSSSYNEQFF. In DNA, the CDR3 is TGTGCCAGCAGCCAGGTGGAGGACAGCAGCTCCTACAATGAGCAGTTCTTC.

The V call is TRBV6-6, the J call TRBJ1-1; D not certain. Trimming took 4 bases from V and 2 from J, leaving 11 bases between them. CDR3 length: 14 residues. The germline CDR1 and CDR2 sequences are MNHNY and SVGAGI (reference sequence). CDR3 DNA sequence: TGTGCCAGCAGTTTCGACAAAACAAACACTGAAGCTTTCTTT. This gives the protein CASSFDKTNTEAFF.

This clone was recorded a few times. This chain connects TRBV5-1 to TRBJ1-1, with 7 bases aligning to TRBD1. CDR1 is SGHRS and CDR2 is YFSETQ in the germline V gene. J gave up 4 bases and V 4 bases, and 10 bases lay outside the gene matches. The CDR3 extends over 15 amino acids. The CDR3 DNA sequence: TGCGCCAGCAGCCCTGGAACTCCAGGGGGCACTGAAGCTTTCTTT. The encoded protein is CASSPGTPGGTEAFF.

The V and J genes are TRBV7-2 and TRBJ1-5; no reliable D call. V was trimmed by 5 bases and J by 4 bases, leaving 12 bases between them. This CDR3 region has 14 residues. Germline CDR1 is SGHTA and CDR2 is FQGNSA. The CDR3 DNA sequence: TGTGCCAGCAGCCGCGAAGGCGGGAATCAGCCCCAGCATTTT. Translated: CASSREGGNQPQHF.

The V and J genes are TRBV20-1 and TRBJ2-5; 11 bases align to TRBD2. Germline CDR1 DFQATT, CDR2 SNEGSKA (reference sequence). This CDR3 is built from 14 residues. V gave up 3 bases and J gave up 4 bases; unmatched junction bases: 4. The CDR3 nucleotides read TGCAGTGCTAGTAGTACTAGCGGGGGAGAGACCCAGTACTTC. This encodes CSASSTSGGETQYF.